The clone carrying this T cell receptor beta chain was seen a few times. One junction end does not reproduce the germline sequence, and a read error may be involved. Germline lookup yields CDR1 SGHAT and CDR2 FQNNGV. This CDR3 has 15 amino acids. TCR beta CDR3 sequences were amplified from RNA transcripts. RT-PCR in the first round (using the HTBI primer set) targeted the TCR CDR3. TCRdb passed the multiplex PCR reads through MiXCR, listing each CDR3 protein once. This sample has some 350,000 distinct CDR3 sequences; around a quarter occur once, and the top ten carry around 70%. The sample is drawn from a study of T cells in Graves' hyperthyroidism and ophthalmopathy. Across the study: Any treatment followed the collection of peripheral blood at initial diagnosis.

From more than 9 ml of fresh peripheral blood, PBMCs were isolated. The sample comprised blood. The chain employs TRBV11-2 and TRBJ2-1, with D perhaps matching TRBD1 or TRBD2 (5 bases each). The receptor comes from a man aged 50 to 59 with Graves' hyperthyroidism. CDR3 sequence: CASSQGSGSYNEQFF. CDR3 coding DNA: TGCGCCAGCAGCCAAGGGTCAGGGAGCTACAATGAGCAGTTCTTC.